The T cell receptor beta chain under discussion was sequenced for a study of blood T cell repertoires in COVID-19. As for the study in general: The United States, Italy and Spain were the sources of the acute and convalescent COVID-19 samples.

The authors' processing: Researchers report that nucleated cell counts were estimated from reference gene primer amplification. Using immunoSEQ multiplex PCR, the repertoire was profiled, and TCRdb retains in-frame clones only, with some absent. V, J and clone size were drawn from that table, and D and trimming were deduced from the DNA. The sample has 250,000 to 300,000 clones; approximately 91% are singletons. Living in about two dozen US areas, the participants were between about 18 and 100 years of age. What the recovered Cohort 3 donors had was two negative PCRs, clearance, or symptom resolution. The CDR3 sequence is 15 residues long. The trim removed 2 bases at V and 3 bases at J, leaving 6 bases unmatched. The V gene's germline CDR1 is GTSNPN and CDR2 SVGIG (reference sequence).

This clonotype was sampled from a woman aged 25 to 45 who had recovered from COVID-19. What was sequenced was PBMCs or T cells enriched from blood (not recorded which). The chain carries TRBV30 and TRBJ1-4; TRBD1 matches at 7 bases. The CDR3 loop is CAWSLPTGSNEKLFF. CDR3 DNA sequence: TGTGCCTGGAGTTTGCCGACAGGGTCTAATGAAAAACTGTTTTTT.